The T cell receptor (beta chain) described here comes from a study of cytomegalovirus exposure and HLA in healthy donors (dated by TCRdb to about 2017). Background for the entire study: According to an earlier analysis of 550 to 700 of the donors, roughly 180 million T cells yielded roughly 100 million unique TCR beta sequences and approximately 300 Gb of sequence data. About five DR-DQ haplotypes were handled as single units for association and clustering, since linkage in the cohort was strong. Class I and class II HLA loci were covered by the typing at four-digit resolution. An early release that covered about 600 HLA-typed donors contained around 300 gigabases of sequencing data and around 85 million unique TCR sequences. The study was designed to test whether signatures of past pathogen exposure could be identified by cataloging public T cell receptors. In a later analysis, previously published TCR beta repertoires from 670 or so donors were re-analyzed and high-resolution HLA genotyping was added so that TCR occurrence patterns could be studied. Donor age, sex, ethnicity and CMV serostatus were compiled alongside the repertoire data. Rather than using new phenotypic data, the later analysis identified candidate immune exposures from TCR beta sequences and from how often those sequences occurred across donors. Using immunosequencing, the study profiled T cell repertoires from some 670 subjects and related those repertoires to cytomegalovirus serostatus. On average, roughly 200,000 unique TCR beta nucleotide sequences were sequenced per donor among about 400 genotyped donors of the cohort, with around 19% of those sequences being non-productive. Of the approximately 400 genotyped donors, approximately 83% fell in the genetic ancestry cluster associated with self-reported Caucasian donors. In an earlier analysis of 500 to 650 of the donors, high-throughput TCR beta sequencing was used to judge whether each TCR beta V gene segment behaved as functional or pseudogenic. The number of typed donors differed by locus: roughly 629-630 for A, B, C, DRB1 and DQB1; some 540 for DQA1; 606 for DPA1; and roughly 490 for DPB1. Every discovery cohort repertoire had been produced on one sequencing platform. A separate validation cohort of about 110 different subjects was used in addition to the 666-subject first cohort. High-throughput TCR immunosequencing, statistical association of individual TCRs with disease status, and machine learning were combined to predict cytomegalovirus infection status. Genome-wide SNP genotypes for about 60% of the roughly 700 donors were used in a later genetic analysis, which treated that subset as a discovery cohort.

The investigation overall reported the following: In a later analysis, HLA-associated TCR beta chains showed more clonal expansion and lower generation probabilities than non-associated chains that were equally common. A few of the identified cytomegalovirus-associated TCR beta chains were confirmed in vitro to be specific for cytomegalovirus antigens. The authors suggested that the approach could potentially be extended to other disease states and immunological phenotypes. Cytomegalovirus status was reported to be diagnosed by the classifier with high specificity and sensitivity in both the original and validation cohorts. A further reported finding was that TCR beta sequences accurately predicted the HLA-A and HLA-B alleles for most subjects in the first cohort. The sequencing pipeline was judged likely to have produced a cluster of highly shared sequence variants as a technical artifact. Sequencing depth was assumed to be roughly uniform across donors in the presence/absence analyses, though that assumption may not hold. Because counts were too low, 15 to 20 rarely observed V segments, including chromosome 9 orphons, were excluded from the earlier analysis of 587 of the donors. HLA typing was unavailable for some donors at each locus, so association tests used only the typed subset. In a later analysis, TCR association rates were found to vary across HLA loci, with the most associated TCRs seen for DRB1 alleles and the fewest for HLA-C alleles. Most CMV-associated TCR beta chains appeared to be HLA-restricted in a later analysis, and the HLA associations seemed to be driven largely by CMV exposure. V-gene and J-gene trimming of TCR beta chains was associated with a missense DCLRE1C variant in a later genetic analysis, and the association was replicated in an independent cohort. The study listed approximately 160 TCR beta chains as associated with cytomegalovirus. Only TCR beta chains were sequenced in this cohort, and the absence of alpha or paired-chain data limited detectable features. CMV serostatus was the only immune exposure information available for the cohort. When HLA alleles, especially DR and DQ, strongly co-occurred, attributing TCR associations to individual alleles was difficult. In a later genetic analysis, fewer N-insertions in productive TCRs were reported among donors in an Asian-associated ancestry cluster than the roughly 700-donor mean. According to a later analysis, parvovirus B19, influenza, CMV and Epstein-Barr virus appeared linked to several top co-occurrence clusters. In an earlier analysis of 587 of the donors, most TCR beta V segments appeared in productive rearrangements about 87% or about 30% of the time, broadly matching IMGT annotations. In a later analysis, 16,951 TCR beta sequences were associated with specific HLA alleles at a false discovery rate of 0.05. Some IMGT-functional V segments, including TRBV6-2 and TRBV6-3, could not be distinguished by the 87-base-pair reads and were therefore excluded. Most TCR sequences were observed very rarely across donors, whereas some public TCRs were present in many individuals. Linkage disequilibrium might explain the correlated functional status among segregating V segments, but an unknown experimental factor could not be ruled out.

With regard to this clone: It has no known antigen specificity. Base qualities are missing; no much larger clone stands one base away.

Libraries were constructed by the immunoSEQ multiplex PCR assay. The multiplex PCR relied on a mix of 60 forward primers for TCR Vbeta segments and 13 reverse primers for TCR Jbeta segments. A multiplex PCR assay on genomic DNA amplified the CDR3 region of rearranged TCR beta genes. The Illumina HiSeq System was used to sequence the amplified TCR beta libraries as 87-base-pair reads. The authors' analysis ran thus. A later analysis tallied 75 million to 85 million unique TCR beta chains across the 650 to 750 repertoires, and about 12 million of those chains were shared by two or more donors. Raw reads were error-corrected and collapsed into unique sequences with a nearest-neighbor algorithm that merged closely related sequences to remove PCR and sequencing errors. To assign V, D and J gene segments, CDR3 sequences were aligned to IMGT reference sequences. For a sequence to be retained, a match of at least six nucleotides to both a V gene segment and a J gene segment was required. Rearrangements were called productive when the CDR3 lacked stop codons and stayed in frame with V and J; all others were non-productive. Following IMGT convention, CDR3 was defined as the stretch from the second conserved V-encoded cysteine to the conserved J-encoded phenylalanine. The earlier analysis of about 640 of the donors excluded any sequence lacking an unambiguous match to a single V gene segment. In an earlier analysis of 450 to 750 of the donors, a V segment was called functional when productive rearrangements were above 56.7%, and segregating when the standard deviation between donors exceeded 5%. To diagnose cytomegalovirus status from the catalog of TCR beta chain sequences, a statistical classification framework was built. V and J gene assignment, in a later analysis, came from comparing TCR nucleotide sequences with IMGT/GENE-DB human TR gene sequences. In a later analysis, CDR3 sequences and most-parsimonious VDJ recombination scenarios were assigned using the TCRdist pipeline. In a later analysis, each TCR beta chain was defined by its CDR3 amino acid sequence together with its V-gene family, and reads without a unique V-gene family were excluded. To address suspected cross-contamination and a sequencing artifact, a later analysis removed approximately 600 highly shared, low-generation-probability nucleotide sequences. In a later analysis, a clonal expansion index was calculated for each public chain from normalized within-repertoire ranks of inferred template counts. Generation probabilities in a later analysis came from a VDJ recombination model fitted to out-of-frame rearrangements, and those results were checked against IGoR. Hypergeometric tests were used in a later analysis to score TCR-TCR, TCR-HLA and TCR-CMV co-occurrence, with a repertoire-size bias correction applied to the TCR pairs. To estimate false discovery rates, a later analysis permuted the HLA or CMV assignments 20 times. In a later analysis, co-occurring TCRs were grouped using DBSCAN, with TCRdist sequence similarity added in when clustering inside HLA-allele-positive subsets. For co-occurrence clustering, repertoires with fewer than 30,000 or more than 120,000 public chains were excluded, along with roughly 5 repertoires with anomalous nucleotide sharing. Sourced from immuneACCESS, this table was stored by TCRdb with only in-frame sequences that have V and J called. A share of the clones is absent; for the studies checked, an unresolved V gene accounts for under half, and the remainder has no known explanation. The V and J calls and clone size were taken over from that table, and D and trimming were inferred from the DNA. The sample table records 120,000 or so clones; 70% to 85% of these occur just once. About 1.7% of the sample rests with the top ten.

V is reduced by 5 bases and J by 4 bases, leaving a spacing of 14 bases between them. The CDR3 goes from the cysteine to the phenylalanine over 14 residues. CDR3 DNA only is kept here, 42 bases in frame from base 1. From the germline V gene, CDR1 is SGHVS and CDR2 is FQNEAQ. The cohort consisted of more than 650 healthy bone marrow donors. At the time of sampling, all cohort members were nominally healthy, though unrecorded immune exposures were likely present. The donor was CMV seronegative and belonged to the group of 320 or so seronegative cohort members. Each donor provided a peripheral blood sample, and peripheral blood mononuclear cells were used for TCR beta sequencing. Genomic DNA extraction from the blood cell samples was performed with the Qiagen DNeasy Blood Extraction Kit.

The material sequenced was PBMCs. This receptor chain uses TRBV7-8 and TRBJ1-2; TRBD1 is a weak D gene call, 5 bases matching. This TCR was sampled from a man between 18 and 29 years old in good health and CMV-seronegative. The sequence in DNA is TGTGCCAGCAGCCCGGACAATTATGGCTATGGCTACACCTTC. This translates into CASSPDNYGYGYTF.